The rows below give T cell receptor beta chains drawn from one sample of a study of blood T cell repertoires in COVID-19. Only in-frame clones appear in the TCRdb table, and some are missing; sequencing was by immunoSEQ multiplex PCR. The sample lists 110,000 to 150,000 clones, about nine tenths occurring once. Source material: PBMCs or T cells enriched from blood (not recorded which). These receptors all come from a man aged 50 to 59 who had recovered from COVID-19. The CDR3 runs from the conserved cysteine through the conserved F or W. D genes are given only for firm matches. Clone sizes are given selectively: once, few, many, or a class where the clone is expanded.

V gene: TRBV7-2
CDR3 length: 14
J gene: TRBJ2-1
clone size: -
D gene: TRBD1
CDR3 protein: CASSSWTGANEQFF
CDR3 DNA: TGTGCCAGCAGCTCATGGACAGGGGCCAATGAGCAGTTCTTC

V gene: TRBV11-3
CDR3 length: 16
J gene: TRBJ2-1
clone size: -
D gene: -
CDR3 protein: CASSLTGSLSYNEQFF
CDR3 DNA: TGTGCCAGCAGCCTAACCGGGTCCCTCTCCTACAATGAGCAGTTCTTC

V gene: TRBV2
CDR3 length: 14
J gene: TRBJ1-1
clone size: -
D gene: -
CDR3 protein: CASSELGNRAEAFF
CDR3 DNA: TGTGCCAGCAGTGAATTAGGAAACAGGGCCGAAGCTTTCTTT

V gene: TRBV18
CDR3 length: 14
J gene: TRBJ1-5
clone size: -
D gene: TRBD1
CDR3 protein: CASSGDRGPQPQHF
CDR3 DNA: TGTGCCAGCTCGGGGGACAGGGGGCCTCAGCCCCAGCATTTT

V gene: TRBV5-1
CDR3 length: 15
J gene: TRBJ1-1
clone size: few
D gene: -
CDR3 protein: CASSLGTGWGTEAFF
CDR3 DNA: TGCGCCAGCAGCTTGGGGACGGGGTGGGGAACTGAAGCTTTCTTT

V gene: TRBV28
CDR3 length: 13
J gene: TRBJ1-1
clone size: -
D gene: -
CDR3 protein: CASSSPFGTEAFF
CDR3 DNA: TGTGCCAGCAGTTCCCCTTTCGGCACTGAAGCTTTCTTT

V gene: TRBV4-1
CDR3 length: 19
J gene: TRBJ1-4
clone size: -
D gene: TRBD1
CDR3 protein: CASSQESLQGVATNEKLFF
CDR3 DNA: TGCGCCAGCAGCCAAGAGAGCTTACAGGGGGTTGCAACTAATGAAAAACTGTTTTTT

V gene: TRBV5-1
CDR3 length: 14
J gene: TRBJ2-3
clone size: -
D gene: TRBD1
CDR3 protein: CASSLEQGADTQYF
CDR3 DNA: TGCGCCAGCAGCTTGGAACAGGGGGCAGATACGCAGTATTTT

V gene: TRBV7-6
CDR3 length: 14
J gene: TRBJ1-2
clone size: -
D gene: -
CDR3 protein: CASSPPGQVGGYTF
CDR3 DNA: TGTGCCAGCAGCCCACCGGGACAAGTGGGGGGCTACACCTTC

V gene: TRBV29-1
CDR3 length: 12
J gene: TRBJ1-2
clone size: few
D gene: TRBD1
CDR3 protein: CSVATTGESYTF
CDR3 DNA: TGCAGCGTAGCCACCACAGGGGAAAGCTACACCTTC

V gene: TRBV6-5
CDR3 length: 15
J gene: TRBJ1-5
clone size: -
D gene: TRBD1
CDR3 protein: CASSYSTRGQQPQHF
CDR3 DNA: TGTGCCAGCAGTTACTCGACCAGGGGGCAACAGCCCCAGCATTTT

V gene: TRBV3-1/TRBV3-2
CDR3 length: 15
J gene: TRBJ1-5
clone size: -
D gene: -
CDR3 protein: CASSQQSGVKEPQHF
CDR3 DNA: TGTGCCAGCAGCCAACAATCCGGGGTAAAGGAGCCCCAGCATTTT

V gene: TRBV7-9
CDR3 length: 15
J gene: TRBJ2-3
clone size: once
D gene: -
CDR3 protein: CASSFIMGSTDTQYF
CDR3 DNA: TGTGCCAGCAGCTTTATAATGGGGAGTACAGATACGCAGTATTTT

V gene: TRBV6-5
CDR3 length: 15
J gene: TRBJ1-1
clone size: once
D gene: -
CDR3 protein: CASRGGLYRNTEAFF
CDR3 DNA: TGTGCCAGCAGGGGAGGACTTTACAGGAACACTGAAGCTTTCTTT

V gene: TRBV5-4
CDR3 length: 15
J gene: TRBJ1-2
clone size: -
D gene: TRBD1
CDR3 protein: CATVDRGAVINGYTF
CDR3 DNA: TGTGCCACCGTGGACAGGGGCGCAGTAATAAATGGCTACACCTTC

V gene: TRBV27
CDR3 length: 14
J gene: TRBJ1-6
clone size: -
D gene: -
CDR3 protein: CASRFDTGRSPLHF
CDR3 DNA: TGTGCCAGCAGGTTTGATACAGGGCGTTCACCCCTCCACTTT

V gene: TRBV5-6
CDR3 length: 11
J gene: TRBJ1-1
clone size: -
D gene: TRBD1
CDR3 protein: CASIRTGEAFF
CDR3 DNA: TGTGCCAGCATCCGGACAGGAGAAGCTTTCTTT

V gene: TRBV7-2
CDR3 length: 14
J gene: TRBJ1-2
clone size: -
D gene: -
CDR3 protein: CASSLRAWAHGYTF
CDR3 DNA: TGTGCCAGCAGCTTGAGGGCGTGGGCCCATGGCTACACCTTC

V gene: TRBV13
CDR3 length: 17
J gene: TRBJ1-3
clone size: -
D gene: -
CDR3 protein: CASSLGLPAVSGNTIYF
CDR3 DNA: TGTGCCAGCAGCTTAGGCCTTCCCGCGGTCTCTGGAAACACCATATATTTT

V gene: TRBV7-2
CDR3 length: 13
J gene: TRBJ1-1
clone size: -
D gene: -
CDR3 protein: CASSQGGVTEAFF
CDR3 DNA: TGTGCCAGCAGCCAAGGAGGGGTCACTGAAGCTTTCTTT

V gene: TRBV12-3/TRBV12-4
CDR3 length: 13
J gene: TRBJ1-1
clone size: few
D gene: -
CDR3 protein: CASSLRGGTEAFF
CDR3 DNA: TGTGCCAGCAGTTTACGGGGAGGGACTGAAGCTTTCTTT

V gene: TRBV5-1
CDR3 length: 14
J gene: TRBJ2-7
clone size: -
D gene: -
CDR3 protein: CASRIEGADYEQYF
CDR3 DNA: TGCGCCAGCAGAATCGAGGGAGCCGACTACGAGCAGTACTTC

V gene: TRBV28
CDR3 length: 13
J gene: TRBJ1-2
clone size: -
D gene: TRBD1
CDR3 protein: CASSRQGNYGYTF
CDR3 DNA: TGTGCCAGCAGTCGACAGGGAAACTATGGCTACACCTTC

V gene: TRBV7-2
CDR3 length: 15
J gene: TRBJ2-2
clone size: -
D gene: -
CDR3 protein: CASSLVWGLTGELFF
CDR3 DNA: TGTGCCAGCAGCTTAGTGTGGGGGCTTACCGGGGAGCTGTTTTTT

V gene: TRBV2
CDR3 length: 13
J gene: TRBJ2-1
clone size: -
D gene: -
CDR3 protein: CASSKIEYNEQFF
CDR3 DNA: TGTGCCAGCAGCAAAATAGAGTACAATGAGCAGTTCTTC

V gene: TRBV3-1/TRBV3-2
CDR3 length: 16
J gene: TRBJ2-5
clone size: -
D gene: -
CDR3 protein: CASSRRGSGAQETQYF
CDR3 DNA: TGTGCCAGCAGCCGCCGTGGGAGCGGAGCCCAAGAGACCCAGTACTTC

V gene: TRBV14
CDR3 length: 13
J gene: TRBJ1-2
clone size: -
D gene: -
CDR3 protein: CASSQGKNYGYTF
CDR3 DNA: TGTGCCAGCAGTCAGGGGAAGAACTATGGCTACACCTTC

V gene: TRBV2
CDR3 length: 14
J gene: TRBJ1-2
clone size: -
D gene: TRBD1
CDR3 protein: CASSEQGAGYGYTF
CDR3 DNA: TGTGCCAGCAGTGAACAGGGGGCCGGCTATGGCTACACCTTC

V gene: TRBV24-1
CDR3 length: 13
J gene: TRBJ2-5
clone size: -
D gene: TRBD1
CDR3 protein: CATGQGAQETQYF
CDR3 DNA: TGTGCCACGGGACAGGGGGCCCAAGAGACCCAGTACTTC

V gene: TRBV29-1
CDR3 length: 13
J gene: TRBJ2-5
clone size: -
D gene: -
CDR3 protein: CSVDLLGAETQYF
CDR3 DNA: TGCAGCGTTGATTTGTTGGGGGCCGAGACCCAGTACTTC

V gene: TRBV28
CDR3 length: 14
J gene: TRBJ1-2
clone size: -
D gene: TRBD1
CDR3 protein: CASRRYGQGGGYTF
CDR3 DNA: TGTGCCAGCAGGAGGTATGGACAGGGCGGCGGCTACACCTTC

V gene: TRBV7-9
CDR3 length: 15
J gene: TRBJ2-1
clone size: once
D gene: TRBD2
CDR3 protein: CASSLRTSGNGEQFF
CDR3 DNA: TGTGCCAGCAGCTTGCGGACTAGCGGGAACGGTGAGCAGTTCTTC

V gene: TRBV28
CDR3 length: 15
J gene: TRBJ1-2
clone size: -
D gene: TRBD1
CDR3 protein: CASSLYRGDVGGYTF
CDR3 DNA: TGTGCCAGCAGTCTGTACAGGGGGGATGTTGGTGGCTACACCTTC

V gene: TRBV7-2
CDR3 length: 15
J gene: TRBJ2-2
clone size: -
D gene: -
CDR3 protein: CASSLSRVNTGELFF
CDR3 DNA: TGTGCCAGCAGCTTATCACGGGTTAACACCGGGGAGCTGTTTTTT

V gene: TRBV18
CDR3 length: 14
J gene: TRBJ2-1
clone size: -
D gene: TRBD2
CDR3 protein: CASSGLASYNEQFF
CDR3 DNA: TGTGCCAGCTCAGGACTAGCGTCTTACAATGAGCAGTTCTTC

V gene: TRBV6-2/TRBV6-3
CDR3 length: 15
J gene: TRBJ1-2
clone size: -
D gene: -
CDR3 protein: CASSYNGQLSYGYTF
CDR3 DNA: TGTGCCAGCAGTTATAACGGACAGCTCAGCTATGGCTACACCTTC

V gene: TRBV2
CDR3 length: 14
J gene: TRBJ1-5
clone size: -
D gene: -
CDR3 protein: CASSEYQGTQPQHF
CDR3 DNA: TGTGCCAGCAGTGAATATCAGGGGACTCAGCCCCAGCATTTT

V gene: TRBV11-2
CDR3 length: 16
J gene: TRBJ2-3
clone size: -
D gene: TRBD1
CDR3 protein: CASSFYRGQYTDTQYF
CDR3 DNA: TGTGCCAGCAGCTTTTACAGGGGGCAATACACAGATACGCAGTATTTT

V gene: TRBV23-1
CDR3 length: 14
J gene: TRBJ2-5
clone size: -
D gene: -
CDR3 protein: CASSREPIQETQYF
CDR3 DNA: TGCGCCAGCAGCAGGGAACCTATCCAAGAGACCCAGTACTTC

V gene: TRBV30
CDR3 length: 14
J gene: TRBJ1-4
clone size: -
D gene: -
CDR3 protein: CAWTGRGHAEKLFF
CDR3 DNA: TGTGCCTGGACCGGACGGGGACATGCGGAAAAACTGTTTTTT

V gene: TRBV18
CDR3 length: 14
J gene: TRBJ1-2
clone size: -
D gene: -
CDR3 protein: CASSPPLRNYGYTF
CDR3 DNA: TGTGCCAGCTCACCACCTCTGAGGAACTATGGCTACACCTTC

V gene: TRBV28
CDR3 length: 14
J gene: TRBJ1-1
clone size: -
D gene: -
CDR3 protein: CASSPGGWDTEAFF
CDR3 DNA: TGTGCCAGCAGTCCCGGGGGGTGGGACACTGAAGCTTTCTTT

V gene: TRBV6-5
CDR3 length: 14
J gene: TRBJ2-1
clone size: few
D gene: TRBD1
CDR3 protein: CASTGTGGYNEQFF
CDR3 DNA: TGTGCCAGCACCGGGACAGGGGGCTACAATGAGCAGTTCTTC

V gene: TRBV7-3
CDR3 length: 17
J gene: TRBJ2-1
clone size: -
D gene: TRBD2
CDR3 protein: CASSPGSLAGATNEQFF
CDR3 DNA: TGTGCCAGCAGCCCAGGGAGTCTAGCGGGGGCCACCAATGAGCAGTTCTTC

V gene: TRBV18
CDR3 length: 15
J gene: TRBJ1-5
clone size: -
D gene: -
CDR3 protein: CASSQPGSSNQPQHF
CDR3 DNA: TGTGCCAGCTCACAGCCGGGTTCTAGCAATCAGCCCCAGCATTTT

V gene: TRBV5-4
CDR3 length: 13
J gene: TRBJ2-7
clone size: -
D gene: -
CDR3 protein: CASSFGQWGEQYF
CDR3 DNA: TGTGCCAGCAGCTTTGGACAGTGGGGAGAGCAGTACTTC

V gene: TRBV5-1
CDR3 length: 14
J gene: TRBJ1-2
clone size: -
D gene: -
CDR3 protein: CASSLDTRGIGYTF
CDR3 DNA: TGCGCCAGCAGCTTGGATACCAGGGGTATTGGCTACACCTTC

V gene: TRBV6-5
CDR3 length: 15
J gene: TRBJ2-2
clone size: -
D gene: TRBD1
CDR3 protein: CASSFWTGDTGELFF
CDR3 DNA: TGTGCCAGCAGTTTCTGGACAGGGGACACCGGGGAGCTGTTTTTT